The TCR beta chain described here comes from a study of OX40 agonist ivuxolimab in advanced cancers. Study in general: Participants could have had prior anti-PD-1, anti-PD-L1 or anti-CTLA-4 therapy, and approximately 37% had some. Points from the study as a whole: Individuals who were partial responders at 0.1-3.0 mg/kg had clonal expansion that ranked among the lowest. On average, a greater number of expanded clones characterised CD8+ T cells relative to CD4+. Low normalized T-cell clonal expansion was also seen in some nonresponders.

Germline values: CDR1 MNHEY, CDR2 SVGAGI. Between the trimmed V and J ends, which lost 5 bases and 12 bases, there was a span of 11 bases. The length of the CDR3 is 11 residues. On this clone: Its antigen is not known.

The protocol was immunoSEQ multiplex PCR, while the TCRdb copy is restricted to in-frame clones and leaves out a portion. The sample lists fewer than 95,000 clones, 75% to 90% occurring once. The TCR sequence derives from an adult with an advanced solid tumor such as melanoma, head and neck, liver or kidney cancer. The starting material was CD4+ or CD8+ T cells sorted from blood, obtained in a trial of the OX40 agonist ivuxolimab. V is TRBV6-5 and J is TRBJ2-1, with D perhaps TRBD1 or TRBD2 (6 bases each). CDR3: CASSDGGGQFF. The CDR3, as DNA: TGTGCCAGCAGTGACGGAGGGGGGCAGTTCTTC.